This T cell receptor beta chain was recorded in a study of long-term antiretroviral therapy in people with HIV. Sequencing relied on immunoSEQ assay v3.0, run at survey level. Sequencing was performed with immunoSEQ multiplex PCR; in TCRdb, only in-frame clones are kept and a portion is missing. The sample includes some 36,000 clones, 70% to 90% of them seen just once. Turning to this clone: At the DNA level, this CDR3 is encoded by other sequences in the same sample as well.

The TCR sequence derives from a woman aged 30 to 39 with HIV. Specimen: unsorted PBMCs, collected around 2.7 years before starting antiretroviral therapy.

The CDR3 DNA reads as TGTGCCAGCAGCGTAGGGGGGAATTCACCCCTCCACTTT. As protein: CASSVGGNSPLHF. The gene calls are TRBV9 and TRBJ1-6; D possibly corresponds to TRBD1 (5 bases). The CDR3 length is 13 residues. Germline lookup yields CDR1 SGDLS and CDR2 YYNGEE. Trimming removed 0 bases at V and 7 bases at J, with 5 bases between.